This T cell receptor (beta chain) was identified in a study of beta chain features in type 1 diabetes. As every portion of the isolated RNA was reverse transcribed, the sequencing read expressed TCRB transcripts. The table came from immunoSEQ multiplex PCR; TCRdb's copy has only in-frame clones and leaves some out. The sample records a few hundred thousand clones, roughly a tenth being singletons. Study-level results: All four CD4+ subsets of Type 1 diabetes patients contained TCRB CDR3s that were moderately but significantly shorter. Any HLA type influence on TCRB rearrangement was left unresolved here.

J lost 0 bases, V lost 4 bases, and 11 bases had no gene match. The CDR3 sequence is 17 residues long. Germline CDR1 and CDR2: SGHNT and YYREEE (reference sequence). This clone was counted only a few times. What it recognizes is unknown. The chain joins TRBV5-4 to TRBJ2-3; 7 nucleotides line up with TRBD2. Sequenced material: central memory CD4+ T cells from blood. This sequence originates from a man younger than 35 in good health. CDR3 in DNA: TGTGCCAGCAGCCTGGGTGGTAGCGGGTCTAGCACAGATACGCAGTATTTT. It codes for CASSLGGSGSSTDTQYF.